This T cell receptor (beta chain) was recorded in a study of cytomegalovirus exposure and HLA in healthy donors. General study points: With further analysis later on, most CMV-associated TCR beta chains appeared HLA-restricted. Some V segments could not be told apart, so they were left out, TRBV6-2 and TRBV6-3 among them. CMV antigen specificity was confirmed in vitro for a few CMV-associated chains.

The PCR employed 60 Vbeta primers together with 13 Jbeta primers. Per the study methods: Later, an analysis found tens of millions of unique TCR beta chains, and about 9.9 million of these were shared. Using immunoSEQ multiplex PCR, the repertoire was profiled, and TCRdb retains in-frame clones only, with some absent. The DNA was the basis for D and trimming; V, J and clone size are from that table. The sample contains some 150,000 clones, more than 75% of which appear only once. Looked up from germline, CDR1 is LNHDA and CDR2 is SQIVND (reference sequence). Trimming took off 5 bases at V and 4 bases at J, with 3 bases between the two ends. The CDR3 is made up of 12 amino acids. Points on this clone: Its antigen is not identified.

The sequence was obtained from a human donor in good health. Material for sequencing was PBMCs. The rearrangement joins TRBV19 to TRBJ2-6; D not resolved. The CDR3 bases are TGTGCCAGTAGTTCGGGGGCCAACGTCCTGACTTTC. This translates into CASSSGANVLTF. Together with reference TRBV19 and TRBJ2-6, the CDR3 gives the full variable domain: DGGITQSPKYLFRKEGQNVTLSCEQNLNHDAMYWYRQDPGQGLRLIYYSQIVNDFQKGDIAEGYSVSREKKESFPLTVTSAQKNPTAFYLCASSSGANVLTFGAGSRLTVL.